What follows describes a single T cell receptor (beta chain). Trimming left V 0 bases short and J 5 bases short, with 5 bases between. The CDR3 has 12 amino acids. Germline CDR1 is MGHRA and CDR2 is YSYEKL. Clones were read by immunoSEQ multiplex PCR, and TCRdb kept only the in-frame ones, dropping some. The data hold around 95,000 clones, with around 93% observed a single time. The record originates from a study of OX40 agonist ivuxolimab in advanced cancers. Study information: Prior anti-PD-1, anti-PD-L1 or anti-CTLA-4 therapy did not bar entry, and approximately 43% had some.

The TCR was taken from an adult with an advanced solid tumor such as melanoma, head and neck, liver or kidney cancer. Sample: CD4+ or CD8+ T cells sorted from blood, taken in a trial of the OX40 agonist ivuxolimab. V usage is TRBV4-1 and J usage is TRBJ2-7; D not resolved. The CDR3 coding sequence is TGCGCCAGCAGCCAAGAACCAGACGAGCAGTACTTC. As protein: CASSQEPDEQYF.